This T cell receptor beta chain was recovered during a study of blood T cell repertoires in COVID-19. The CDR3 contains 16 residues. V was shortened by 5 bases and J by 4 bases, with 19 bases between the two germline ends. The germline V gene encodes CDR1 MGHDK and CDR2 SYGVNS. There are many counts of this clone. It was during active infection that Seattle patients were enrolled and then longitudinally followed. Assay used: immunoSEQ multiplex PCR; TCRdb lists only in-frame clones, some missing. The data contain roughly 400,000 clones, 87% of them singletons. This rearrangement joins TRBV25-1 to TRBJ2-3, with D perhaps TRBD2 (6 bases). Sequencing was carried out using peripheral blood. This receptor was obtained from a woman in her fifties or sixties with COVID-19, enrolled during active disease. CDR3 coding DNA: TGTGCCAGCAGTCAGCTGGCGGGATGGGACGCAGATACGCAGTATTTT. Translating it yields CASSQLAGWDADTQYF.